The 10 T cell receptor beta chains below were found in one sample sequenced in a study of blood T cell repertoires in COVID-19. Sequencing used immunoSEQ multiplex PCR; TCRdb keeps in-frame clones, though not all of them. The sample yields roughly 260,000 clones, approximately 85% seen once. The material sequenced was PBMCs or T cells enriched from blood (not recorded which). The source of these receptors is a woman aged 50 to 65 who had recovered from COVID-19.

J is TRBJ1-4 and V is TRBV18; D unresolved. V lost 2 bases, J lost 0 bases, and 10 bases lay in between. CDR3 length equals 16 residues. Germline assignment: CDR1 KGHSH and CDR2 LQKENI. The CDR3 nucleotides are TGTGCCAGCTCACCAGAGTTCTTCGCAACTAATGAAAAACTGTTTTTT. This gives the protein CASSPEFFATNEKLFF.

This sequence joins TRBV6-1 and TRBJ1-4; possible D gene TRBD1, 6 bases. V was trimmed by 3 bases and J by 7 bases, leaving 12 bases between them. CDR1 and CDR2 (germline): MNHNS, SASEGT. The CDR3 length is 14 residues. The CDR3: CASSEEGGFEKLFF. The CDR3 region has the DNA TGTGCCAGCAGTGAGGAAGGGGGTTTTGAAAAACTGTTTTTT.

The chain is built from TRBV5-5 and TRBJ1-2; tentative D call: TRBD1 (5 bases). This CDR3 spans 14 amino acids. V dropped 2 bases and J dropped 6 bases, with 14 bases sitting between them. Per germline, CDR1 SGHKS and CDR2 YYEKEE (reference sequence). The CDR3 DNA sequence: TGTGCCAGCAGCTTACTTCCAGGGCAAAATGGCTACACCTTC. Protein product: CASSLLPGQNGYTF. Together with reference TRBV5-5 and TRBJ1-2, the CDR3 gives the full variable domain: DAGVTQSPTHLIKTRGQQVTLRCSPISGHKSVSWYQQVLGQGPQFIFQYYEKEERGRGNFPDRFSARQFPNYSSELNVNALLLGDSALYLCASSLLPGQNGYTFGSGTRLTVV.

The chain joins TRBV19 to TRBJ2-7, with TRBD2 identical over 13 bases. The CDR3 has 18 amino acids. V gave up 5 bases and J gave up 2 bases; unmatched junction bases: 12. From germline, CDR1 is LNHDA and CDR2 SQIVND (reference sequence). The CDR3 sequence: CASSAAGTSGKSTYEQYF. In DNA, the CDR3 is TGTGCCAGTAGTGCCGCCGGGACTAGCGGGAAAAGTACCTACGAGCAGTACTTC. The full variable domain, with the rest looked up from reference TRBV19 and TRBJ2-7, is DGGITQSPKYLFRKEGQNVTLSCEQNLNHDAMYWYRQDPGQGLRLIYYSQIVNDFQKGDIAEGYSVSREKKESFPLTVTSAQKNPTAFYLCASSAAGTSGKSTYEQYFGPGTRLTVT.

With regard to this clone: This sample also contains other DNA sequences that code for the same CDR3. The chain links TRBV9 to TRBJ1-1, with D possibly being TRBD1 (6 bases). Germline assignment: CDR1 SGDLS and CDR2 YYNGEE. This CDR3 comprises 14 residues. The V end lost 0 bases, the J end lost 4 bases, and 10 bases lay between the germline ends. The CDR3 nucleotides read TGTGCCAGCAGCGTAGGGGAGGGGGGCACTGAAGCTTTCTTT. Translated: CASSVGEGGTEAFF.

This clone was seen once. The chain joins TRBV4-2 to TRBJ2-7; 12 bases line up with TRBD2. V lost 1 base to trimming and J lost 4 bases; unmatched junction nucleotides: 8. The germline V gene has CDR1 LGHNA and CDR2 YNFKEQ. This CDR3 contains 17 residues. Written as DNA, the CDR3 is TGTGCCAGCAGCCAAGTAGGACTAGCGGGAAGAATGTACGAGCAGTACTTC. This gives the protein CASSQVGLAGRMYEQYF.

The CDR3, as DNA: TGTGCCAGCATTAGTCCTACCTACGAGCAGTACTTC. It is translated as CASISPTYEQYF. The V call is TRBV2, the J call TRBJ2-7; D ambiguous. Looked up from germline, CDR1 is SNHLY and CDR2 is FYNNEI. CDR3 length: 12 residues. Trimming left V 7 bases short and J 2 bases short, with 9 bases between.

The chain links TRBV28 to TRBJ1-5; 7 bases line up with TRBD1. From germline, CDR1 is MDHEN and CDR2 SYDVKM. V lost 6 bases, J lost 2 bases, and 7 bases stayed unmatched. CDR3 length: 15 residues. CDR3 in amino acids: CASRPGTVRNQPQHF. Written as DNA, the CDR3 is TGTGCCAGCAGACCCGGGACAGTGCGCAATCAGCCCCAGCATTTT.

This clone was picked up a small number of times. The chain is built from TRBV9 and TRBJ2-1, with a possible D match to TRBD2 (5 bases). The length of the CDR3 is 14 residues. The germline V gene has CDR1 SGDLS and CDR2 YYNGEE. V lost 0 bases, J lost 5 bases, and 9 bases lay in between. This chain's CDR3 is CASSVGGSNNEQFF. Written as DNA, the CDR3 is TGTGCCAGCAGCGTAGGAGGGAGCAACAATGAGCAGTTCTTC.

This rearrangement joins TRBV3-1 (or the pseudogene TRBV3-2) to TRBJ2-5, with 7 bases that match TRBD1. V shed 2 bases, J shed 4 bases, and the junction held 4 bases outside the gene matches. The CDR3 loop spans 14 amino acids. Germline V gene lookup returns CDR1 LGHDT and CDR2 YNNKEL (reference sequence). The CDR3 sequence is CASSQRRQGETQYF. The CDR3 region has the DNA TGTGCCAGCAGCCAACGCCGACAGGGAGAGACCCAGTACTTC.